A single sample is the source of the 13 T cell receptor beta chains below, sequenced in a study of tissue T cells after allogeneic stem cell transplantation. The protocol was immunoSEQ multiplex PCR, while the TCRdb copy is restricted to in-frame clones and leaves out a portion. The table has 40,000 to 50,000 clones, around 70% seen once. Sequenced material: sorted cells pooled from one or two spleens. These receptors were obtained from a pool of C57BL/6 mice in good health.

Of note for this clone: Mouse germline and gene names are used. The read is 1 residue too short to cover the CDR3 end, so that end is filled in from the germline J gene. This rearrangement joins TRBV12-2 to TRBJ2-5; 10 bases agree with TRBD2. From germline, CDR1 is SGHLS and CDR2 HYDKME. Trimming at V came to 0 bases and at J to 11 bases, leaving 4 bases not matched to a gene. The CDR3 sequence is 13 residues long. Here the CDR3 reads CASSLERTGGQYF. CDR3 DNA (partial): TGTGCCAGCTCTCTCGAGAGGACTGGGGGCCAGTAC.

A single count supports this clone. Germline and genes here are mouse. The read falls 1 residue short of the CDR3 end, and the missing part is taken from the germline J gene. This rearrangement joins TRBV13-3 to TRBJ1-1; TRBD1 agrees at 8 bases. Germline V lookup: CDR1 NNHDY, CDR2 SYVADS. V shed 1 base and J 3 bases; nucleotides not matched to a gene: 5. The CDR3 runs 15 residues. The CDR3 spells CASSDWQGADTEVFF. The sequenced part of the CDR3 DNA is TGTGCCAGCAGTGATTGGCAGGGGGCGGACACAGAAGTCTTC.

As regards this clone: The genes and germline here are from mouse. The CDR3 end is not reached by the read, which stops 1 residue before it; the germline J gene fills it in. The J gene is TRBJ1-1, the V gene TRBV26; TRBD1 matches at 7 bases. V shed 4 bases, J shed 4 bases, and the junction held 3 bases outside the gene matches. The length of the CDR3 is 13 residues. Germline loops: CDR1 KGHPV, CDR2 FQNQEV (reference sequence). CDR3 DNA, as far as it was read: TGTGCCAGCAGTCAGGGGGCAGGCACAGAAGTCTTC. This gives the protein CASSQGAGTEVF. The CDR3 in its entirety is CASSQGAGTEVFF.

On this clone itself: Germline and genes here are mouse. The read gets to within 1 residue of the CDR3 end, and the germline J gene fills in the rest. The chain links TRBV12-1 to TRBJ2-5; tentatively, D is TRBD1 (6 bases). CDR1 is SGHSN and CDR2 is HYEKVE in the germline V gene. This CDR3 region has 14 residues. V gave up 2 bases and J gave up 3 bases, with 11 bases separating them. The covered CDR3 bases are TGTGCCAGCTCTCCAGGACAGATTCAAGACACCCAGTAC. Translation gives CASSPGQIQDTQY. The CDR3 reads in full as CASSPGQIQDTQYF.

Details on this clone: Here the gene names and germline are mouse. The read halts 1 residue ahead of the CDR3 end, with the missing end drawn from the germline J gene. V is TRBV13-3 and J is TRBJ1-2, with D maybe TRBD1 (5 bases). With 2 bases removed from V and 0 bases from J, the gap between germline ends came to 11 bases. Germline CDR1 is NNHDY and CDR2 is SYVADS. The CDR3 is 15 amino acids. CDR3 amino acids: CASSEPGLANSDYTF. CDR3 DNA (partial): TGTGCCAGCAGTGAGCCGGGACTTGCAAACTCCGACTACACC.

For this clone: Gene names follow the mouse nomenclature. The read halts 1 residue ahead of the CDR3 end, with the missing end drawn from the germline J gene. J is TRBJ1-4 and V is TRBV13-3, with 10 bases identical to TRBD1. V was pared by 3 bases and J by 0 bases, with 2 bases of the junction left unmatched. CDR1 is NNHDY and CDR2 is SYVADS in the germline V gene. This CDR3 has 16 residues. CDR3 DNA, as far as it was read: TGTGCCAGCAGTGCCGGACAGGGGGTTTCCAACGAAAGATTATTT. Translated, it gives CASSAGQGVSNERLF. The CDR3 in full is CASSAGQGVSNERLFF.

A remark on this clone: The germline and genes are mouse ones. The read ends 1 residue shy of where the CDR3 ends; the end is completed using the germline J gene. This rearrangement joins TRBV20 to TRBJ1-5; D ambiguous. Looked up from germline, CDR1 is GFQATS and CDR2 is STVNSAI. CDR3 length: 13 amino acids. V lost 0 bases and J 0 bases, leaving 3 bases between the germline ends. The CDR3 loop is CGARDNNNQAPLF. Incomplete CDR3 DNA: TGTGGTGCTAGGGACAATAACAACCAGGCTCCGCTT.

As for this clone: Germline and genes: mouse. With the read ending 1 residue before the CDR3 end, the germline J gene is used to fill in that end. V is TRBV3 and J is TRBJ2-1, with 8 nucleotides matching TRBD2. With 1 base clipped from V and 3 bases from J, the junction kept 2 bases outside the gene matches. CDR1 is SNHLY, CDR2 FYNGKV, per germline (reference sequence). There are 15 residues in the CDR3. The CDR3 loop is CASSLDLGGYAEQFF. The part of the CDR3 DNA that was read is TGTGCCAGCAGCTTAGACCTGGGGGGCTATGCTGAGCAGTTC.

A note on this clone: The germline and genes are mouse ones. Read coverage stops 1 residue before the CDR3 terminus; the germline J gene supplies the remainder. V and J are TRBV5 and TRBJ2-7; D could derive from TRBD1 or TRBD2 (5 bases each). The CDR3 is 14 residues long. Trimming shortened V by 3 bases and J by 3 bases, and 12 bases separated the two germline ends. The germline V gene has CDR1 LGHNA and CDR2 YNLKQL (reference sequence). Here the CDR3 reads CASSHRDGFYEQYF. CDR3 DNA, as far as it was read: TGTGCCAGCAGCCACCGGGACGGTTTCTATGAACAGTAC.

Regarding this clone: Each gene name is a mouse one. The CDR3 extends 1 residue past the end of the read, so its final part is completed from the germline J gene. The chain recombines TRBV15 with TRBJ2-7; TRBD2 matches 10 bases. CDR1 and CDR2 (germline): SGHND, FRSKSL. This CDR3 region has 12 residues. Trimming removed 5 bases from V and 7 bases from J; junction bases left unmatched: 2. The CDR3 protein is CASSPDWGEQYF. The part of the CDR3 DNA that was read is TGTGCCAGCAGTCCGGACTGGGGGGAACAGTAC.

To note about this clone: Genes here carry mouse names. The DNA ends 1 residue before the CDR3 does, and the rest of the CDR3 is filled in from the germline J gene. This sequence joins TRBV2 and TRBJ2-5; 8 nucleotides agree with TRBD1. CDR1 and CDR2 from the germline V gene are LGHNA and YSYQKL. J lost 6 bases, V lost 2 bases, and 4 bases had no gene match. The CDR3 spans 14 residues. This CDR3 reads CASSQQGARDTQYF. Incomplete CDR3 DNA: TGTGCCAGCAGCCAACAGGGGGCGCGGGACACCCAGTAC.

A remark on this clone: Gene names are mouse gene names. The read stops 1 residue short of the end of the CDR3; the missing end is completed from the germline J gene. This chain uses TRBV4 with TRBJ1-2; D not resolved. The CDR3 loop spans 12 amino acids. Germline lookup yields CDR1 LGHDT and CDR2 YNNKQL (reference sequence). Deletions cut 4 bases from V and 4 bases from J, with 7 bases between. The DNA read from the CDR3 is TGTGCCAGCAGCTTGGGCCTCTCCGACTACACC. Its translation is CASSLGLSDYT. The full-length CDR3 reads as CASSLGLSDYTF.

About this clone itself: The genes and germline here are from mouse. The CDR3 goes on 1 residue after the read ends, and that part is filled in from the germline J gene. The V call is TRBV23, the J call TRBJ2-5; the table gives TRBD1 as D, unverified against the DNA. The CDR3 sequence is 15 residues long. In germline, CDR1 is KGHTA, CDR2 FQNQQP. The covered CDR3 bases are TGCTCCAGCAGTCTCCGACAGGGGGGCCAAGACACCCAGTAC. Its translation: CSSSLRQGGQDTQY. In full, the CDR3 reads CSSSLRQGGQDTQYF.